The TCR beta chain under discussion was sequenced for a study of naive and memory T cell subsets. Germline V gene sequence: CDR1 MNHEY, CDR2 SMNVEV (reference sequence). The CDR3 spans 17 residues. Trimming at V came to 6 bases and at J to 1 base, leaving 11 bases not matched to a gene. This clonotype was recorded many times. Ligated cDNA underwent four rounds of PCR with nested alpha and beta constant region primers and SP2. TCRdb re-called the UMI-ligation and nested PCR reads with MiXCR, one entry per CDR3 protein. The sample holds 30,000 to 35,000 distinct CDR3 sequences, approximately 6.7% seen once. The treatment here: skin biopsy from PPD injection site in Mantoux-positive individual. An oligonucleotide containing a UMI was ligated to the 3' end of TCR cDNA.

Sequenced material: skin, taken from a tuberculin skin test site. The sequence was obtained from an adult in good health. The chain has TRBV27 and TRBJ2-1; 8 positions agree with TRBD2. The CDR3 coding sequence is TGTGCCAGCAGCACAGATCGGGGGGGCAAGTCCTACAATGAGCAGTTCTTC. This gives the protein CASSTDRGGKSYNEQFF.